What follows are 17 T cell receptor beta chains derived from one specimen sequenced in a study of blood T cells in healthy people across ages. It was with a sample-barcoded 5' primer and a J-beta primer mix that a second PCR of roughly 6 to 11 cycles was run. TCRdb re-called the 5' RACE reads through MiXCR, storing one row per CDR3 protein. The sample includes about 640,000 distinct CDR3 sequences, roughly 53% seen only once; the top ten take over 35%. What was sequenced was blood. These receptors were obtained from a man in his sixties in good health.

DNA for the CDR3: TGTGCCAGCAGCTTAGATTATCGGGGGCTTGAGCAGTTCTTC. This sequence encodes CASSLDYRGLEQFF. This chain joins TRBV11-2 and TRBJ2-1, with D perhaps TRBD1 or TRBD2 (6 bases each). Germline V lookup: CDR1 SGHAT, CDR2 FQNNGV. V shed 0 bases and J shed 9 bases, with 12 bases lying between them. This CDR3 spans 14 amino acids. Complete variable domain (other parts from reference TRBV11-2 and TRBJ2-1): EAGVAQSPRYKIIEKRQSVAFWCNPISGHATLYWYQQILGQGPKLLIQFQNNGVVDDSQLPKDRFSAERLKGVDSTLKIQPAKLEDSAVYLCASSLDYRGLEQFFGPGTRLTVL.

The chain couples TRBV7-6 to TRBJ2-1; D gene unclear. From germline, CDR1 is SGHVS and CDR2 FNYEAQ. V lost 5 bases, J lost 9 bases, and 17 bases lay in between. The CDR3 is made up of 14 amino acids. CDR3 loop: CASSQQRIVGEQFF. The CDR3 region has the DNA TGTGCCAGCAGCCAACAGAGAATCGTCGGTGAGCAGTTCTTC.

This sequence joins TRBV20-1 and TRBJ2-3; 7 bases match TRBD2. The CDR3 loop spans 15 amino acids. Trimming took 3 bases from V and 0 from J; bases not matched to a gene: 6. Germline values: CDR1 DFQATT, CDR2 SNEGSKA (reference sequence). Here the CDR3 reads CSASGEGSSTDTQYF. DNA of the CDR3: TGCAGTGCTAGCGGGGAGGGCTCTAGCACAGATACGCAGTATTTT.

CDR3 DNA: TGCGCCAGCAGCTTTGTTAGCGGGGCCGTCTACGAGCAGTACTTC. Translated: CASSFVSGAVYEQYF. The chain recombines TRBV5-1 with TRBJ2-7; 8 bases map to TRBD2. Germline V gene data show CDR1 as SGHRS and CDR2 as YFSETQ. V was clipped by 2 bases and J by 3 bases; unmatched bases: 7. This CDR3 has 15 residues.

A few counts support this clonotype. The rearrangement links TRBV20-1 to TRBJ2-6; 12 bases are a match to TRBD1. V lost 1 base to trimming and J lost 11 bases; unmatched junction nucleotides: 9. CDR3 length equals 16 residues. From germline, CDR1 is DFQATT and CDR2 SNEGSKA (reference sequence). The CDR3 loop is CSARGRPGQGADVLTF. The CDR3 region has the DNA TGCAGTGCTAGAGGAAGACCGGGACAGGGGGCTGACGTCCTGACTTTC.

This sequence joins TRBV2 and TRBJ2-4; D unclear. In germline, CDR1 is SNHLY, CDR2 FYNNEI. This CDR3 has 14 residues. V was clipped by 4 bases and J by 4 bases, with 11 bases between them. CDR3 nucleotide sequence: TGTGCCAGCAGTGCCAGGACCTATAAAAACATTCAGTACTTC. Amino acids: CASSARTYKNIQYF.

This clonotype was observed a handful of times. This chain uses TRBV7-2 with TRBJ2-2, with D perhaps matching TRBD1 or TRBD2 (6 bases each). V lost 5 bases and J 0 bases, leaving 13 bases between the germline ends. The CDR3 is 16 amino acids. Germline CDR1 is SGHTA and CDR2 is FQGNSA. CDR3 sequence reads: CASSQVGGANTGELFF. CDR3 DNA sequence: TGTGCCAGCAGCCAAGTGGGGGGCGCGAACACCGGGGAGCTGTTTTTT. The full variable domain, in which reference TRBV7-2 and TRBJ2-2 provide the parts outside the CDR3, is GAGVSQSPSNKVTEKGKDVELRCDPISGHTALYWYRQSLGQGLEFLIYFQGNSAPDKSGLPSDRFSAERTGGSVSTLTIQRTQQEDSAVYLCASSQVGGANTGELFFGEGSRLTVL.

Details on this clonotype: A read error may produce the germline difference seen at one junction end. The V and J genes are TRBV12-3 or TRBV12-4 and TRBJ2-3, with TRBD2 matching 9 bases. The CDR3 is made up of 19 amino acids. For the CDR3, the DNA is TGTGCCAGCAGCCGTTTGTGGGCTCCTAGCGGGACTAGCACAGATACGCGGTATTTT. Translating gives CASSRLWAPSGTSTDTRYF.

The chain uses TRBV5-5 and TRBJ2-1; TRBD1 is a possible D gene (5 bases). The CDR3 totals 15 residues. Trimming shortened V by 3 bases and J by 8 bases, and 18 bases separated the two germline ends. The V gene's germline CDR1 is SGHKS and CDR2 YYEKEE (reference sequence). This CDR3 is CASSSWGRGLDEQFF. CDR3 sequence (DNA): TGTGCCAGCAGCTCCTGGGGCCGAGGCTTAGATGAGCAGTTCTTC.

This clonotype came up a few times. The V call is TRBV20-1, the J call TRBJ2-5, with D possibly being TRBD1 (6 bases). Germline values: CDR1 DFQATT, CDR2 SNEGSKA (reference sequence). V gave up 0 bases and J gave up 5 bases, with 16 bases separating them. There are 15 residues in the CDR3. The CDR3 is CSARDLAGVLETQYF. The CDR3 coding sequence is TGCAGTGCTAGAGATTTGGCAGGGGTCCTTGAGACCCAGTACTTC.

The chain is built from TRBV10-3 and TRBJ2-6, with unresolved D. Trimming took off 11 bases at V and 0 bases at J, with 14 bases between the two ends. CDR3 size: 15 residues. The germline gives CDR1 ENHRY, CDR2 SYGVKD. The DNA of the CDR3 is TGTGCCTGTAGCCAGACTCTCTCTGGGGCCAACGTCCTGACTTTC. Amino acids: CACSQTLSGANVLTF.

This chain joins TRBV14 and TRBJ2-1, with D possibly matching TRBD2 (6 bases). V shed 3 bases and J shed 2 bases, with 17 bases lying between them. CDR1 and CDR2 (germline): SGHDN, FVKESK. The CDR3 is 17 residues long. CDR3 amino acids: CASSQFEGSGTYNEQFF. CDR3 DNA: TGTGCCAGCAGCCAGTTCGAGGGTAGCGGCACCTACAATGAGCAGTTCTTC.

This clonotype was seen just once. V usage is TRBV7-2 and J usage is TRBJ2-5; no reliable D call. Between the trimmed V and J ends, which lost 2 bases and 3 bases, there was a span of 10 bases. CDR3 length equals 14 residues. Germline values: CDR1 SGHTA, CDR2 FQGNSA. CDR3: CASSLKAREETQYF. The CDR3 DNA sequence: TGTGCCAGCAGCTTAAAGGCTAGGGAAGAGACCCAGTACTTC.

The gene calls are TRBV6-5 and TRBJ1-4, with 7 positions matching TRBD1. Germline trimming cut 0 bases from V and 7 bases from J; bases unmatched to any gene: 5. CDR1 is MNHEY and CDR2 is SVGAGI in the germline V gene. The CDR3 is 15 amino acids. The DNA of the CDR3 is TGTGCCAGCAGTTACTCAGGGGGCGACGGTGAAAAACTGTTTTTT. Protein sequence: CASSYSGGDGEKLFF.

The chain joins TRBV10-3 to TRBJ2-5; 13 bases are shared with TRBD2. Germline trimming cut 6 bases from V and 2 bases from J; bases unmatched to any gene: 6. Germline values: CDR1 ENHRY, CDR2 SYGVKD. This CDR3 spans 16 amino acids. CDR3 in DNA: TGTGCCATCAGACGACTAGCGGGGGGTCTACAAGAGACCCAGTACTTC. It specifies CAIRRLAGGLQETQYF.

This clonotype came up a few times. This rearrangement joins TRBV20-1 to TRBJ2-1; unclear D gene. Trimming removed 6 bases from V and 7 bases from J, with 7 bases in between. CDR3 length: 10 residues. Germline V gene lookup returns CDR1 DFQATT and CDR2 SNEGSKA (reference sequence). The CDR3 region is CSAGSNEQFF. CDR3 DNA: TGCAGTGCAGGGTCGAATGAGCAGTTCTTC.

V usage is TRBV29-1 and J usage is TRBJ2-5, with D possibly TRBD1 on 6 matching bases. The assigned J gene may be wrong: the sequence end matches TRBJ2-1 better. The CDR3 totals 14 residues. Looked up from germline, CDR1 is SQVTM and CDR2 is ANQGSEA. For the CDR3, the DNA is TGCAGCGCTGGGACGACAGGTCTCCAAGAGACCCAGTTCTTC. It translates to CSAGTTGLQETQFF.